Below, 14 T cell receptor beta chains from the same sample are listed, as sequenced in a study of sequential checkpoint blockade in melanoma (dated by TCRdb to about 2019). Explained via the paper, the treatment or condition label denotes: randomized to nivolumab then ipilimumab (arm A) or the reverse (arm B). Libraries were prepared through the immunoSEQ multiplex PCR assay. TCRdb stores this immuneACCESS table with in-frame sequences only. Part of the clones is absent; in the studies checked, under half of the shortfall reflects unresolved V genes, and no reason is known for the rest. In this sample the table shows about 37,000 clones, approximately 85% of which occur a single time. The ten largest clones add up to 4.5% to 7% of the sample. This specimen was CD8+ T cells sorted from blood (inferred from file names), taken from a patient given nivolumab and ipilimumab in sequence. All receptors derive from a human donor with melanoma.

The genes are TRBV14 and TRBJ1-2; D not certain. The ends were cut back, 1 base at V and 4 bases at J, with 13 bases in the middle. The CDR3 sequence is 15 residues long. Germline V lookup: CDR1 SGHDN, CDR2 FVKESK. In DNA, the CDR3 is TGTGCCAGCAGCCAAGTCATGGGTTGGAGCTATGGCTACACCTTC. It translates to CASSQVMGWSYGYTF.

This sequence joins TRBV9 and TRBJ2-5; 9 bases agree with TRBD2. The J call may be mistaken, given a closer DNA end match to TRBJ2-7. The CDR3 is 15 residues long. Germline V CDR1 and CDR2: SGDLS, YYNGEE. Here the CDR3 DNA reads TGTGCCAGCAGCGCCCCGGGGGTAGCGGGAGACGAGCAGTACTTC. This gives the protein CASSAPGVAGDEQYF.

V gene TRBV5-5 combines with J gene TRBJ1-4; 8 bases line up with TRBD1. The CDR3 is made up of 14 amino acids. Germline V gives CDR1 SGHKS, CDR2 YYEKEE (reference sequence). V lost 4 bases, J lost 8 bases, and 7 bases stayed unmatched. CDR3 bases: TGTGCCAGCAGCCGAGGACAGGGTGGGGAAAAACTGTTTTTT. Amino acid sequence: CASSRGQGGEKLFF.

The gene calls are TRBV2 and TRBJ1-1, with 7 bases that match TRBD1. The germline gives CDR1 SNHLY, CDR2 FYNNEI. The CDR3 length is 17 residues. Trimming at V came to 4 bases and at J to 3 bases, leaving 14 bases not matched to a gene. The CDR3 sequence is CASSVRGTAAEYTEAFF. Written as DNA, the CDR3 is TGTGCCAGCAGTGTTCGGGGGACAGCCGCTGAGTACACTGAAGCTTTCTTT.

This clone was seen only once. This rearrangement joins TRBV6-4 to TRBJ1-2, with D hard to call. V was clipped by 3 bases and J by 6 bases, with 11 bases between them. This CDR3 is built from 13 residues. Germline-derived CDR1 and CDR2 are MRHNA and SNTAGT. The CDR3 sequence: CASSEAEGHGYTF. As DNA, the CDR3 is TGTGCCAGCAGTGAGGCGGAGGGCCATGGCTACACCTTC.

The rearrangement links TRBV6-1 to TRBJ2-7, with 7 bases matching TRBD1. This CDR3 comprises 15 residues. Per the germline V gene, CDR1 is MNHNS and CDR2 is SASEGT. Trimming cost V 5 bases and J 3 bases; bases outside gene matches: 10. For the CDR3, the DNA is TGTGCCAGCAGTCCTTTGGACAGGTTGAACTACGAGCAGTACTTC. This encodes CASSPLDRLNYEQYF.

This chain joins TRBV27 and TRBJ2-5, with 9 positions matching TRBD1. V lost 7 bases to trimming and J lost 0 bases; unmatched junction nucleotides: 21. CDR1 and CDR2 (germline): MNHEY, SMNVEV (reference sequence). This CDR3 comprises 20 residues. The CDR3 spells CASNPSYPGTGIRNQETQYF. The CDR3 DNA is TGTGCCAGCAATCCCTCGTATCCCGGGACAGGGATCCGAAACCAAGAGACCCAGTACTTC.

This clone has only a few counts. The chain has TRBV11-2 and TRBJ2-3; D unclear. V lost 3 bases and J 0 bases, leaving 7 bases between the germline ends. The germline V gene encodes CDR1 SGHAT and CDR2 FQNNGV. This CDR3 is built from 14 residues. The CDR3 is CASSLSSSTDTQYF. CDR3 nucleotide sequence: TGTGCCAGCAGCTTGTCGTCTAGCACAGATACGCAGTATTTT. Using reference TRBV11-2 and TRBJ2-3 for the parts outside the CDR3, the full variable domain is EAGVAQSPRYKIIEKRQSVAFWCNPISGHATLYWYQQILGQGPKLLIQFQNNGVVDDSQLPKDRFSAERLKGVDSTLKIQPAKLEDSAVYLCASSLSSSTDTQYFGPGTRLTVL.

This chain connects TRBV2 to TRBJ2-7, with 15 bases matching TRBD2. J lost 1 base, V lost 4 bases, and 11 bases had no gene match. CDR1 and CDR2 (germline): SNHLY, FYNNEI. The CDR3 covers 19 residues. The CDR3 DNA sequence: TGTGCCAGCAGTGTCCTCTCGGGACTAGCGGGGGGCCTTTCCTACGAGCAGTACTTC. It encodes CASSVLSGLAGGLSYEQYF.

The CDR3 DNA reads TGTGCCAGTAGTATAAGACTTGCCCTTATGGATGAGCAGTTCTTC. Amino acid sequence: CASSIRLALMDEQFF. V is TRBV19 and J is TRBJ2-1; unclear D gene. V lost 2 bases, J lost 8 bases, and 16 bases lay in between. CDR1 and CDR2 (germline): LNHDA, SQIVND (reference sequence). CDR3 length: 15 residues.

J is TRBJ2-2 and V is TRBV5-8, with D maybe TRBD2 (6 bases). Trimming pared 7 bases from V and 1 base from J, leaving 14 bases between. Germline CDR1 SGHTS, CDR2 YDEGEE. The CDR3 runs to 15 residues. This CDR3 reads CASSRLDWNTGELFF. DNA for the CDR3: TGTGCCAGCTCTCGACTAGACTGGAACACCGGGGAGCTGTTTTTT.

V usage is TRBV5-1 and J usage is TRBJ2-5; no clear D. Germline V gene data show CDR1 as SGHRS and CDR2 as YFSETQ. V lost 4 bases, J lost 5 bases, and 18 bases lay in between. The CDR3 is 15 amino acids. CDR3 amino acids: CASSREVGPAETQYF. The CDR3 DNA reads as TGCGCCAGCAGCCGCGAGGTAGGCCCGGCGGAGACCCAGTACTTC.

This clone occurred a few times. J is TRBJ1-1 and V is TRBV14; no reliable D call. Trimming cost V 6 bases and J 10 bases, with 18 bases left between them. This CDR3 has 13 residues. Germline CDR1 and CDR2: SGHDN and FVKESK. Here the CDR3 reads CASSFMGGPGAFF. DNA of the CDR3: TGTGCCAGCAGTTTTATGGGAGGCCCCGGAGCTTTCTTT.

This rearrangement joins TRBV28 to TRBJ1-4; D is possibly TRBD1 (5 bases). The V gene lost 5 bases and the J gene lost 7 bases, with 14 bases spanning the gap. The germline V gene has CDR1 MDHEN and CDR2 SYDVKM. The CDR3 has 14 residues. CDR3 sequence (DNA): TGTGCCAGCAGTCCCCTATGGAGGGGTGAAAAACTGTTTTTT. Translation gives CASSPLWRGEKLFF.